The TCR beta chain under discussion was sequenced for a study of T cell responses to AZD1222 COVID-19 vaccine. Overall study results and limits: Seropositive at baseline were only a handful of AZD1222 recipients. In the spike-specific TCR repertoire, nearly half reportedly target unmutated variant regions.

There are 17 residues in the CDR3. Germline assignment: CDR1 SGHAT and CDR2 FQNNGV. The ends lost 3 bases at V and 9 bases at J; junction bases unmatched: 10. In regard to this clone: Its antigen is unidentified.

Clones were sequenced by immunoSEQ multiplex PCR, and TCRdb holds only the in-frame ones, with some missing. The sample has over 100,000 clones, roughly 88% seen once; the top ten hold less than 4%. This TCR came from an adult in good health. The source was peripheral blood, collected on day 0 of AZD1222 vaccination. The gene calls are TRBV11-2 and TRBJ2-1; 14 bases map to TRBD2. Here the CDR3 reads CASSFPGLAGAGGEQFF. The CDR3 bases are TGTGCCAGCAGCTTCCCGGGACTAGCGGGGGCAGGGGGTGAGCAGTTCTTC.